The source of this T cell receptor (beta chain) is a study of CD8+CD57+ T cells in acquired aplastic anemia. Study-wide background: Sorted CD4+ and CD8+ cells gave an average of approximately 3.4 ug of DNA. Regarding the study as a whole: Sharing between patients and controls was observed for twenty-nine CD8+ CDR3 sequences.

Before being chosen for sequencing, patients had shown CD8+CD57+ cell expansion by flow cytometry. Patients were treatment-naive when blood was sampled. This CDR3 has 11 residues. The V gene lost 6 bases and the J gene lost 4 bases, with 6 bases spanning the gap. Germline values: CDR1 SNHLY, CDR2 FYNNEI. The study profiled TCR beta VDJ and CDR3 using genomic DNA as template. One entry per CDR3 protein, called by TCRdb with MiXCR from the reads. The data contain approximately 130,000 distinct CDR3 sequences, under 60% of them seen just once; the ten biggest clones take up under 35%. About this clonotype itself: Its antigen remains unidentified.

What was sequenced was sorted CD4+, CD8+, or CD8+CD57+ T cells (not recorded which) from PBMCs. The chain is built from TRBV2 and TRBJ1-2; D possibly corresponds to TRBD1 (5 bases). The sequence was obtained from a human donor with aplastic anemia. CDR3: CASSQGYGYTF. The CDR3 DNA reads TGTGCCAGCAGCCAGGGCTATGGCTACACCTTC. The full variable domain, completed using reference TRBV2 and TRBJ1-2, is EPEVTQTPSHQVTQMGQEVILRCVPISNHLYFYWYRQILGQKVEFLVSFYNNEISEKSEIFDDQFSVERPDGSNFTLKIRSTKLEDSAMYFCASSQGYGYTFGSGTRLTVV.